The TCR beta chain under discussion was sequenced for a study of OX40 agonist ivuxolimab in advanced cancers. This table comes from immunoSEQ multiplex PCR, and its TCRdb copy is limited to in-frame clones, with some not included. The table includes tens of thousands of clones, 89% detected once. This CDR3 spans 11 amino acids. Trimming took 3 bases from V and 7 from J, leaving 4 bases between them. Germline V gives CDR1 MNHEY, CDR2 SMNVEV (reference sequence). Sample: CD4+ or CD8+ T cells sorted from blood, taken in a trial of the OX40 agonist ivuxolimab. The chain couples TRBV27 to TRBJ2-1; D is undetermined. The TCR sequence derives from an adult with an advanced solid tumor such as melanoma, head and neck, liver or kidney cancer. The CDR3 bases are TGTGCCAGCAGTTTCGCGAATGAGCAGTTCTTC. As protein: CASSFANEQFF.